These 24 T cell receptor beta chains came from one sample sequenced in a study of CD8+CD57+ T cells in acquired aplastic anemia. The use of genomic DNA as template underpinned the TCR beta VDJ and CDR3 profiling. Using its own MiXCR run on the reads, TCRdb lists one record per CDR3 protein. The sample comprises about 200,000 distinct CDR3 sequences, more than 55% of which are singletons, and under 60% rests with the top ten. CD8+CD57+ cell expansion, shown by flow cytometry, had occurred in the patients selected for sequencing. The sequenced sample consisted of sorted CD4+, CD8+, or CD8+CD57+ T cells (not recorded which) from PBMCs. These receptors were taken from a human donor with aplastic anemia.

The gene calls are TRBV24-1 and TRBJ2-1, with TRBD1 identical over 10 bases. J was trimmed by 7 bases and V by 4 bases; bases with no gene match: 6. CDR1 and CDR2 (germline): KGHDR, SFDVKD. The CDR3 runs to 15 residues. This chain's CDR3 is CATSDQDRGRNEQFF. CDR3 DNA: TGTGCCACCAGTGACCAGGACAGGGGGAGGAATGAGCAGTTCTTC.

This clonotype was seen ten or more times. This rearrangement joins TRBV6-1 to TRBJ2-3; 11 bases map to TRBD1. V lost 4 bases and J lost 4; bases outside the gene matches: 1. The CDR3 spans 14 residues. Germline CDR1 reads MNHNS; CDR2 reads SASEGT. The DNA for the CDR3 is TGTGCCAGCAGTGGGACAGGGGGCGCAGATACGCAGTATTTT. Translation gives CASSGTGGADTQYF.

This clonotype appeared a few times. The genes are TRBV7-2 and TRBJ2-7; tentative D call: TRBD1 (6 bases). V dropped 5 bases and J dropped 5 bases, with 13 bases sitting between them. The CDR3 is 13 amino acids. Germline CDR1 and CDR2: SGHTA and FQGNSA. CDR3 residues: CASSLTGIHEQYF. CDR3 sequence (DNA): TGTGCCAGCAGCCTAACAGGGATCCACGAGCAGTACTTC.

This sequence joins TRBV15 and TRBJ1-1; D ambiguous. The germline V and J ends were trimmed by 5 bases and 0 bases, with 16 bases remaining between them. The germline CDR1 and CDR2 sequences are LNHNV and YYDKDF (reference sequence). The CDR3 loop spans 16 amino acids. The CDR3 DNA sequence: TGTGCCACCAGCCCAGTAGTAGGGAAAGTGAACACTGAAGCTTTCTTT. This codes for CATSPVVGKVNTEAFF. The full variable domain, completed using reference TRBV15 and TRBJ1-1, is DAMVIQNPRYQVTQFGKPVTLSCSQTLNHNVMYWYQQKSSQAPKLLFHYYDKDFNNEADTPDNFQSRRPNTSFCFLDIRSPGLGDTAMYLCATSPVVGKVNTEAFFGQGTRLTVV.

This clonotype was seen a handful of times. In DNA, the CDR3 is TGTGCCACCAGTGGGACAGGGGGCCATCAGCCCCAGCATTTT. It translates to CATSGTGGHQPQHF. The chain recombines TRBV24-1 with TRBJ1-5; 11 bases align to TRBD1. The CDR3 totals 14 residues. The V gene's germline CDR1 is KGHDR and CDR2 SFDVKD. The V and J ends lost 5 bases and 5 bases, in that order; junction bases with no gene match: 1.

CDR3 in amino acids: CATRKSRDHGYTF. In DNA form, the CDR3 reads TGTGCCACACGCAAATCACGGGACCATGGCTACACCTTC. V and J are TRBV2 and TRBJ1-2, with D possibly being TRBD1 (5 bases). The V gene's germline CDR1 is SNHLY and CDR2 FYNNEI. V gave up 10 bases and J gave up 6 bases, with 18 bases separating them. The CDR3 is made up of 13 amino acids.

The V gene is TRBV20-1, the J gene TRBJ2-5; D is possibly TRBD1 (6 bases). V lost 0 bases and J 4 bases, leaving 15 bases between the germline ends. The germline gives CDR1 DFQATT, CDR2 SNEGSKA (reference sequence). This CDR3 comprises 15 residues. The CDR3 DNA reads as TGCAGTGCTAGAGATGGGGGCACTGCGGGAGAGACCCAGTACTTC. Encoded protein: CSARDGGTAGETQYF.

J is TRBJ2-5 and V is TRBV5-6; D possibly uses TRBD1 or TRBD2 (6 bases each). V gave up 5 bases and J gave up 4 bases, with 12 bases separating them. Per germline, CDR1 SGHDT and CDR2 YYEEEE. This CDR3 has 13 residues. CDR3 protein: CASRGGLRETQYF. CDR3 DNA: TGTGCCAGCAGAGGGGGGCTGCGAGAGACCCAGTACTTC. The whole variable domain, remainder taken from reference TRBV5-6 and TRBJ2-5, is DAGVTQSPTHLIKTRGQQVTLRCSPKSGHDTVSWYQQALGQGPQFIFQYYEEEERQRGNFPDRFSGHQFPNYSSELNVNALLLGDSALYLCASRGGLRETQYFGPGTRLLVL.

The V call is TRBV12-3 or TRBV12-4, the J call TRBJ2-7; 11 bases line up with TRBD2. The V gene end was trimmed by 8 bases and the J gene end by 0 bases; junction bases not matched to a gene: 6. CDR3 size: 15 residues. The CDR3 nucleotides read TGTGCCAGCGGCTCCACTAGCGGGAGCTCCTACGAGCAGTACTTC. It encodes CASGSTSGSSYEQYF.

The gene calls are TRBV9 and TRBJ1-5; D gene unclear. Per germline, CDR1 SGDLS and CDR2 YYNGEE. This CDR3 is built from 13 residues. Deletions cut 0 bases from V and 5 bases from J, with 6 bases between. CDR3 coding DNA: TGTGCCAGCAGCGTAGGTAGGGATCAGCCCCAGCATTTT. Its protein is CASSVGRDQPQHF. The whole variable domain, filled in from reference TRBV9 and TRBJ1-5, reads DSGVTQTPKHLITATGQRVTLRCSPRSGDLSVYWYQQSLDQGLQFLIQYYNGEERAKGNILERFSAQQFPDLHSELNLSSLELGDSALYFCASSVGRDQPQHFGDGTRLSIL.

This rearrangement joins TRBV7-3 to TRBJ2-5; no definite D call. From germline, CDR1 is SGHTA and CDR2 FQGTGA. The CDR3 spans 15 residues. The V end was cut by 3 bases, the J end by 5 bases, with 16 bases between. CDR3 region: CASSFKGGRWETQYF. CDR3 DNA sequence: TGTGCCAGCAGCTTTAAGGGTGGAAGGTGGGAGACCCAGTACTTC.

The chain uses TRBV7-9 and TRBJ2-6; D ambiguous. Germline-derived CDR1 and CDR2 are SEHNR and FQNEAQ (reference sequence). The CDR3 has 15 amino acids. Trimming removed 3 bases from V and 3 bases from J, with 9 bases in between. The CDR3 here is CASSFLARGANVLTF. The CDR3 DNA follows: TGTGCCAGCAGCTTTTTGGCGCGTGGGGCCAACGTCCTGACTTTC.

In regard to this clonotype: An end of the junction differs from the germline gene, which may be a read error. The rearrangement joins TRBV5-4 to TRBJ2-7; tentative D call: TRBD1 (5 bases). The CDR3 length is 12 residues. Germline V CDR1 and CDR2: SGHNT, YYREEE (reference sequence). The CDR3 region has the DNA TGTGCCAGCAGCTGGCAGGGCTACGAGCAATACTTC. It is translated as CASSWQGYEQYF.

This clonotype was counted ten times or more. The genes are TRBV27 and TRBJ2-7, with TRBD2 matching 8 bases. The CDR3 extends over 13 amino acids. Germline V gene sequence: CDR1 MNHEY, CDR2 SMNVEV (reference sequence). Germline trimming cut 3 bases from V and 5 bases from J; bases unmatched to any gene: 3. In nucleotides, the CDR3 is TGTGCCAGCAGTTTCGGGGGGGGGGACGAGCAGTACTTC. The encoded protein is CASSFGGGDEQYF.

This clonotype was seen repeatedly, ten times or more. CDR3 sequence: CASSWGQHEQYF. The CDR3 bases are TGTGCCAGCAGCTGGGGACAGCACGAGCAGTACTTC. The V call is TRBV7-9, the J call TRBJ2-7; 7 nucleotides align to TRBD1. The ends lost 4 bases at V and 5 bases at J; junction bases unmatched: 2. Per the germline V gene, CDR1 is SEHNR and CDR2 is FQNEAQ (reference sequence). The CDR3 spans 12 residues.

On this clonotype itself: The junction departs from germline at one end; a sequencing error may be responsible. The chain uses TRBV9 and TRBJ1-4; 10 nucleotides match TRBD1. The germline V gene encodes CDR1 SGDLS and CDR2 YYNGEE. This CDR3 spans 15 amino acids. CDR3 nucleotides: TGCGCCAGCAGCGAACCCGGGACAGGGGTGGGGAAACTGTTTTTT. Amino acid sequence: CASSEPGTGVGKLFF.

The sample holds many counts of this clonotype. The chain uses TRBV11-2 and TRBJ1-3; TRBD1 is a possible D gene (5 bases). V lost 1 base and J lost 3, with 10 bases in between. The germline gives CDR1 SGHAT, CDR2 FQNNGV. The CDR3 is made up of 15 amino acids. This CDR3 is CASSLVGGVGNTIYF. CDR3 bases: TGTGCCAGCAGCTTAGTGGGGGGAGTTGGAAACACCATATATTTT.

In its sample, this clonotype was seen many times. The chain couples TRBV10-3 to TRBJ2-7; D possibly corresponds to TRBD2 (6 bases). Germline V gene data show CDR1 as ENHRY and CDR2 as SYGVKD. The CDR3 has 12 residues. Trimming left V 4 bases short and J 9 bases short, with 13 bases between. CDR3 DNA: TGTGCCATCAGTGGGGGGGAAGGCGCGCAGTACTTC. This codes for CAISGGEGAQYF.

This clonotype was seen a few times. CDR3 sequence reads: CSVEDPSGVNEQYF. CDR3 DNA sequence: TGCAGCGTTGAAGACCCTAGCGGGGTCAACGAGCAGTACTTC. This sequence joins TRBV29-1 and TRBJ2-7, with 9 positions matching TRBD2. The CDR3 has 14 amino acids. Germline V gene data show CDR1 as SQVTM and CDR2 as ANQGSEA. With 0 bases clipped from V and 5 bases from J, the junction kept 5 bases outside the gene matches.

This clonotype was seen at least ten times. V gene TRBV20-1 combines with J gene TRBJ2-5; 10 bases are shared with TRBD2. The length of the CDR3 is 19 residues. Trimming took 6 bases from V and 4 from J; bases not matched to a gene: 23. CDR1 and CDR2 (germline): DFQATT, SNEGSKA (reference sequence). This chain's CDR3 is CSALNAGPPSGGYTETQYF. CDR3 coding DNA: TGCAGTGCATTAAATGCTGGTCCGCCTAGCGGGGGATATACAGAGACCCAGTACTTC.

The chain joins TRBV10-3 to TRBJ2-7; 8 nucleotides align to TRBD2. The V and J ends lost 3 bases and 4 bases, in that order; junction bases with no gene match: 8. Germline V gene sequence: CDR1 ENHRY, CDR2 SYGVKD. CDR3 length equals 15 residues. The DNA of the CDR3 is TGTGCCATCAGTGAATCGGGAGGGCAGATGTACGAGCAGTACTTC. It codes for CAISESGGQMYEQYF.

In its sample, this clonotype was seen many times. This chain uses TRBV6-1 with TRBJ2-5; 12 nucleotides align to TRBD2. Germline CDR1 MNHNS, CDR2 SASEGT. Unmatched junction bases numbered 2, after V lost 2 bases and J lost 4 bases. This CDR3 is 15 amino acids long. CDR3 nucleotides: TGTGCCAGCAGTGAACTAGCGGGGGGGCCAGAGACCCAGTACTTC. It yields the protein CASSELAGGPETQYF.

This clonotype appeared a single time. The V gene is TRBV29-1, the J gene TRBJ2-1; 8 bases line up with TRBD1. This CDR3 has 13 amino acids. Germline loops: CDR1 SQVTM, CDR2 ANQGSEA. Losses at the gene ends were 3 bases for V and 8 bases for J; bases not matched to a gene: 6. CDR3 bases: TGCAGCGTTGACAGACAGGGGATCGATGAGCAGTTCTTC. This encodes CSVDRQGIDEQFF.

This chain joins TRBV7-9 and TRBJ2-5, with D maybe TRBD2 (5 bases). CDR3 length: 16 residues. CDR1 is SEHNR and CDR2 is FQNEAQ in the germline V gene (reference sequence). V gave up 5 bases and J gave up 1 base, with 17 bases separating them. The CDR3 sequence is CASSPANQEAQETQYF. As DNA, the CDR3 is TGTGCCAGCAGCCCCGCCAACCAGGAGGCCCAAGAGACCCAGTACTTC. The full variable domain, its missing parts supplied by reference TRBV7-9 and TRBJ2-5, is DTGVSQNPRHKITKRGQNVTFRCDPISEHNRLYWYRQTLGQGPEFLTYFQNEAQLEKSRLLSDRFSAERPKGSFSTLEIQRTEQGDSAMYLCASSPANQEAQETQYFGPGTRLLVL.